This T cell receptor (beta chain) was sequenced for a study of cytomegalovirus exposure and HLA in healthy donors. Study context: HLA-typed donors were the source of tens of millions of unique TCRs, which an early data release held. Overall study results and limits: In a later analysis, productive TCRs from donors in an Asian-associated ancestry cluster reportedly carried fewer N-insertions than the cohort mean. There were a few CMV-associated chains whose specificity for CMV antigens was confirmed in vitro. TCR beta V- and J-gene trimming, according to a later analysis, was linked to a missense DCLRE1C variant.

60 Vbeta and 13 Jbeta primers were used in PCR. Measured with immunoSEQ multiplex PCR; TCRdb has only the in-frame clones, and not every one. The sample includes 150,000 to 200,000 clones, around three quarters of them seen just once. Germline V gives CDR1 SGDLS, CDR2 YYNGEE. V lost 0 bases and J lost 9, with 10 bases in between. This CDR3 is 13 amino acids long. For this clone: What it recognizes is unknown.

The J gene is TRBJ2-4, the V gene TRBV9; no firm D call. Input material: PBMCs. The receptor comes from a woman younger than 45 in good health and CMV-seronegative. The CDR3 sequence: CASSVEPAGIQYF. Here the CDR3 DNA reads TGTGCCAGCAGCGTAGAACCGGCAGGCATTCAGTACTTC.